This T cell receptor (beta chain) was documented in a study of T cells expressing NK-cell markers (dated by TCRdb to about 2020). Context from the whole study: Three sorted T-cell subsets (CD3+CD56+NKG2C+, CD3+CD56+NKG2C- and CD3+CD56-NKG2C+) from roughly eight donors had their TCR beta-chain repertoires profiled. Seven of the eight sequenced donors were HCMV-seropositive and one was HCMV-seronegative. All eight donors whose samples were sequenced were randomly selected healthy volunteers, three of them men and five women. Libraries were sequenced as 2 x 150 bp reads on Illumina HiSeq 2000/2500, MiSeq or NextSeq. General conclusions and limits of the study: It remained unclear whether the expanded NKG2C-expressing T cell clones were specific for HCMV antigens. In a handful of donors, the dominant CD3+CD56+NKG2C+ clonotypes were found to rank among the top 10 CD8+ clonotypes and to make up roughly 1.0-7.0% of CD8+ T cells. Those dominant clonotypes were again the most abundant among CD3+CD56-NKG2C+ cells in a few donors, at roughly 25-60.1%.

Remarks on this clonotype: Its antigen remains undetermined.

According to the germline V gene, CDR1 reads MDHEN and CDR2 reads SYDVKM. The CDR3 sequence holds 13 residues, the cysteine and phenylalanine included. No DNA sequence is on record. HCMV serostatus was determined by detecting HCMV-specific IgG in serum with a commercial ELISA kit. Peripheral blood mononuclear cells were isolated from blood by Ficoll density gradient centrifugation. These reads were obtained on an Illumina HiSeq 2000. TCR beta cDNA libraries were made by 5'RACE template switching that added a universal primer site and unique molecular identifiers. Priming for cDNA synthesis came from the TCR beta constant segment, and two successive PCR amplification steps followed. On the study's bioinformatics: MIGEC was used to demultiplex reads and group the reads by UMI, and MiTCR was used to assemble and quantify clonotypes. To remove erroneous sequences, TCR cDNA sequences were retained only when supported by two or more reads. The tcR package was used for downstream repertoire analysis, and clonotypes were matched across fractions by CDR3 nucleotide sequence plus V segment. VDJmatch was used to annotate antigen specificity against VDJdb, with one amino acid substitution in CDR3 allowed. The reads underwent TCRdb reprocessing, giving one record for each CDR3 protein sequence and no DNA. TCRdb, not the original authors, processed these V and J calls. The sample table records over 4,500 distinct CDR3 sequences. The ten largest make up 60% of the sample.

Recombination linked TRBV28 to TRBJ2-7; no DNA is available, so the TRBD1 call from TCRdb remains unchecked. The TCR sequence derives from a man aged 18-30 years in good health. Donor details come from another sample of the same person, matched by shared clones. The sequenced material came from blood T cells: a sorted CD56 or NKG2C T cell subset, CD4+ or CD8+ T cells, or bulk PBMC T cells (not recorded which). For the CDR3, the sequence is CATGGTELYEQYF.